This T cell receptor beta chain was identified in a study of identical twins. Whole-study results and caveats: A lower insertion count was a feature of abundant cord blood beta clonotypes, with no such feature in memory repertoires.

Template switching added a universal primer site, and cDNA bore unique molecular identifiers. Each CDR3 protein is one row after TCRdb ran MiXCR on the 5' RACE reads. The data hold about 700,000 distinct CDR3 sequences, with more than 6.5% observed a single time. Ten or more counts support this clonotype. Antigen unknown. Looked up from germline, CDR1 is MNHNY and CDR2 is SVGAGI (reference sequence). Trimming shortened V by 7 bases and J by 3 bases, and 6 bases separated the two germline ends. This CDR3 has 12 residues. The sample also formed part of further work on yellow fever vaccine responses in identical twins.

The receptor's source is a woman in her late teens or twenties in good health. What was sequenced was PBMCs. The gene calls are TRBV6-6 and TRBJ2-2; D is undetermined. For the CDR3, the DNA is TGTGCCAGCACCTCGGACACCGGGGAGCTGTTTTTT. This gives the protein CASTSDTGELFF.